Detailed here is one TCR delta chain. The protein TCRdb lists belongs to a much larger clone and differs from this DNA's translation at residue 9, which points to a read error; the protein shown is made from the DNA. The data were taken from a study of γδ T cells in repeated Plasmodium falciparum infection. Flow sorting of PBMC yielded separate Vgamma9/Vdelta2+ and Vdelta2-negative gammadelta T cell populations for bulk repertoire analysis. Both TRG and TRD chains were sequenced from each sorted sample. TCRdb redid the clone calls on the multiplex PCR reads with CATT. The sample contains about 57,000 delta-chain clones, around 1.8% of which appear only once. Germline V gene data show CDR1 as GEAIGNYY and CDR2 as EKD. CDR3 length equals 19 residues. J gave up 1 base and V 0 bases, and 15 bases lay outside the gene matches.

The chain carries TRDV2 and TRDJ1; 8 nucleotides line up with TRDD3. This TCR derives from a pool of human donors (malaria-infected and uninfected, not separated). The sample was gamma-delta T cells from blood. The CDR3: CACDTLPPEGYGSTDKLIF. In DNA form, the CDR3 reads TGTGCCTGTGACACCCTGCCTCCTGAGGGATACGGAAGCACCGATAAACTCATCTTT.